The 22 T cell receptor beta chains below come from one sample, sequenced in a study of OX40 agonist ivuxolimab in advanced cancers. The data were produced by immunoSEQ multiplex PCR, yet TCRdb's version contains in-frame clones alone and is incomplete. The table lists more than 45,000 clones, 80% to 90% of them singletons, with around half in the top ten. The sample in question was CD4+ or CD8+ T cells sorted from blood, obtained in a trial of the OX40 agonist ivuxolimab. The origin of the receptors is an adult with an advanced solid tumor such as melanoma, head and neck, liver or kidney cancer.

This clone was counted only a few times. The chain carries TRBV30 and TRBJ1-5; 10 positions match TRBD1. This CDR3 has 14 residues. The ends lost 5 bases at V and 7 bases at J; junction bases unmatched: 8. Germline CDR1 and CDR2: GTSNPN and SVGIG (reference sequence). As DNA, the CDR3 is TGTGCCTGGGGGTCCGGGACAGGGGTACAGCCCCAGCATTTT. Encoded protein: CAWGSGTGVQPQHF.

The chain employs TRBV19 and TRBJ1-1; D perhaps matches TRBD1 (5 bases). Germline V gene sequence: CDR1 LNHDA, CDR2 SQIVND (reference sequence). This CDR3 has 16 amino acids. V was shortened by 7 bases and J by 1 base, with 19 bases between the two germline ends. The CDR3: CASMGVKSGWNTEAFF. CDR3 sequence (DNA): TGTGCCAGTATGGGGGTCAAAAGCGGTTGGAACACTGAAGCTTTCTTT. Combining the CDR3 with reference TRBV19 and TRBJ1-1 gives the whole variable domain DGGITQSPKYLFRKEGQNVTLSCEQNLNHDAMYWYRQDPGQGLRLIYYSQIVNDFQKGDIAEGYSVSREKKESFPLTVTSAQKNPTAFYLCASMGVKSGWNTEAFFGQGTRLTVV.

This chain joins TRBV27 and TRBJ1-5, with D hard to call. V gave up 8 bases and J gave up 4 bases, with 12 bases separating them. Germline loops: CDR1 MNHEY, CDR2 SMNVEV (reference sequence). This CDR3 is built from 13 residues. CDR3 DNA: TGTGCCAGCGCGCGGGCGGGGAATCAGCCCCAGCATTTT. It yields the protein CASARAGNQPQHF.

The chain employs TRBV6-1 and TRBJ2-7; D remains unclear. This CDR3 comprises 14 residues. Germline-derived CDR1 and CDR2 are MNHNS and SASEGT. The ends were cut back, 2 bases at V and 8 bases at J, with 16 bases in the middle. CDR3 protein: CASSEKSLVKQQYF. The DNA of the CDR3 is TGTGCCAGCAGTGAAAAGAGTTTAGTGAAGCAGCAGTACTTC.

CDR3 sequence: CASRNWGQTYEQYF. As DNA, the CDR3 is TGTGCCAGCAGAAATTGGGGTCAGACCTACGAGCAGTACTTC. The V call is TRBV5-6, the J call TRBJ2-7; no clear D gene. The CDR3 has 14 amino acids. Trimming took 5 bases from V and 2 from J, leaving 14 bases between them. Germline V gives CDR1 SGHDT, CDR2 YYEEEE.

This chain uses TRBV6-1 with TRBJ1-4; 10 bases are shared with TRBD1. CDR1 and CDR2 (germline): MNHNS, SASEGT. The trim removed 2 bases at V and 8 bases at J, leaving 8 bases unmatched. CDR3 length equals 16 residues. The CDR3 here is CASSEFGDRGHEKLFF. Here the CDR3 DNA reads TGTGCCAGCAGTGAATTCGGGGACAGGGGTCACGAAAAACTGTTTTTT.

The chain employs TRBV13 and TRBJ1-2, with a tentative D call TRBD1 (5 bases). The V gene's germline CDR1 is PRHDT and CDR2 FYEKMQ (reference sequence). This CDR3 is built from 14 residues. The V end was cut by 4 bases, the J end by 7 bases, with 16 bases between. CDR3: CASSSGTENPGYTF. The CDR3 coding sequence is TGTGCCAGCAGCTCCGGGACTGAGAACCCTGGCTACACCTTC.

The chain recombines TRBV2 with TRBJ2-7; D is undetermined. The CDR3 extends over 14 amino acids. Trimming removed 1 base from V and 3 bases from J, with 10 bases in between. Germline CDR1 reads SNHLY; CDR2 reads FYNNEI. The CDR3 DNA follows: TGTGCCAGCAGTGAAGATGGGGATTTCTACGAGCAGTACTTC. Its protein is CASSEDGDFYEQYF.

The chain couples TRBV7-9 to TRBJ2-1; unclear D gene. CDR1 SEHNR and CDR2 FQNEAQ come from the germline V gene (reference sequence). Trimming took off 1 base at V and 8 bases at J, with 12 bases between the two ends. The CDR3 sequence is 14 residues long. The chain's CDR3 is CASSLDSRVYEQFF. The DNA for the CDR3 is TGTGCCAGCAGCTTAGATTCTAGGGTTTATGAGCAGTTCTTC.

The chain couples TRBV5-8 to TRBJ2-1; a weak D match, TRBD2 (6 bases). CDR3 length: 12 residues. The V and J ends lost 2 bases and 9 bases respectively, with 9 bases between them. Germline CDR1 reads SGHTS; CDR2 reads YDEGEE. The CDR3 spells CASSFRGVEQFF. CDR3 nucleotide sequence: TGTGCCAGCAGCTTCCGCGGGGTTGAGCAGTTCTTC.

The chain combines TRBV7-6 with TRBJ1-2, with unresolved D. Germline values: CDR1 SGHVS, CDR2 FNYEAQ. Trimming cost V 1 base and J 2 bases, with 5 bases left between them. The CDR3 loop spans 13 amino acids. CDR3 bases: TGTGCCAGCAGCTTAGGGCAGAACTATGGCTACACCTTC. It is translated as CASSLGQNYGYTF.

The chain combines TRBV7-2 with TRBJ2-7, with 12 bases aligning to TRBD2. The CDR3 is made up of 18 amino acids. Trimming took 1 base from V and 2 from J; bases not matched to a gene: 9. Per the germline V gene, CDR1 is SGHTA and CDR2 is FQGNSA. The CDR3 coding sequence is TGTGCCAGCAGCTTAGATGGGATAGGACTAGCGGGACCCTACGAGCAGTACTTC. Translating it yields CASSLDGIGLAGPYEQYF.

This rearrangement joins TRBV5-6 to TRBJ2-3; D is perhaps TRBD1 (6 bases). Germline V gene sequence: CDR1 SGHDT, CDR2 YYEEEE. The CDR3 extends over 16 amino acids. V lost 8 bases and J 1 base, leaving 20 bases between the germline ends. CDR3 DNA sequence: TGTGCCAGTGCAGGGGACCCCCCTAGCCGCACAGATACGCAGTATTTT. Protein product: CASAGDPPSRTDTQYF.

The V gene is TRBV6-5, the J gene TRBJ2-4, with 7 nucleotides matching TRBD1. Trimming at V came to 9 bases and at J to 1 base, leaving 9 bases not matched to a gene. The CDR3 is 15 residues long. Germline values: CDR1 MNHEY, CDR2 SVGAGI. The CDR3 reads CASRQGSIAKNIQYF. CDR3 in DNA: TGTGCCAGTCGACAGGGAAGTATCGCCAAAAACATTCAGTACTTC.

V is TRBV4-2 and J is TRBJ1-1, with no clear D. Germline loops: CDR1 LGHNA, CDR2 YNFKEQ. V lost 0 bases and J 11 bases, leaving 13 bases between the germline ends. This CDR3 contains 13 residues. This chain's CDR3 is CASSQDNPLGAFF. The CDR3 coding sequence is TGTGCCAGCAGCCAAGATAATCCGCTGGGTGCTTTCTTT.

The CDR3 sequence: CASSLEGGSYEQYF. For the CDR3, the DNA is TGTGCCAGCAGCTTGGAGGGTGGGTCCTACGAGCAGTACTTC. This rearrangement joins TRBV5-6 to TRBJ2-7, with D hard to call. Trimming shortened V by 0 bases and J by 1 base, and 8 bases separated the two germline ends. From germline, CDR1 is SGHDT and CDR2 YYEEEE. CDR3 length: 14 amino acids. Full variable domain (missing parts from reference TRBV5-6 and TRBJ2-7): DAGVTQSPTHLIKTRGQQVTLRCSPKSGHDTVSWYQQALGQGPQFIFQYYEEEERQRGNFPDRFSGHQFPNYSSELNVNALLLGDSALYLCASSLEGGSYEQYFGPGTRLTVT.

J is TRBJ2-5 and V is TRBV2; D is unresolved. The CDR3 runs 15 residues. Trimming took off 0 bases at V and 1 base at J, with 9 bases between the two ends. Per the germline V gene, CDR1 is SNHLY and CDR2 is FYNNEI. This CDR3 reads CASSEAGRVQETQYF. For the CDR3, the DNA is TGTGCCAGCAGTGAAGCGGGTAGGGTCCAAGAGACCCAGTACTTC.

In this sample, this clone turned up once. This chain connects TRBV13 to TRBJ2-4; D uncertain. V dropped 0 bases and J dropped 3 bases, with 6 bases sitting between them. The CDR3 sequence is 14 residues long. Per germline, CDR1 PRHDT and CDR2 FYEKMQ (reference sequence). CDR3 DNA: TGTGCCAGCAGCTTAGGGCCTATCAAAAACATTCAGTACTTC. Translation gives CASSLGPIKNIQYF.

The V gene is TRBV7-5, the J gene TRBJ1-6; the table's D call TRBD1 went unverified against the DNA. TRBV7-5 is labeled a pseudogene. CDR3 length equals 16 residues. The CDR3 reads CARRPRQGPYNSPLHF. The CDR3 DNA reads TGTGCCAGAAGGCCACGACAGGGTCCATATAATTCACCCCTCCACTTT.

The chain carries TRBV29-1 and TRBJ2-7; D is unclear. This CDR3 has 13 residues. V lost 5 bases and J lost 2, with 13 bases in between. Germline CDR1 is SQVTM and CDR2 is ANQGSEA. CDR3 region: CSVRAGATYEQYF. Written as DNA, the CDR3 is TGCAGCGTTCGGGCAGGCGCTACCTACGAGCAGTACTTC.

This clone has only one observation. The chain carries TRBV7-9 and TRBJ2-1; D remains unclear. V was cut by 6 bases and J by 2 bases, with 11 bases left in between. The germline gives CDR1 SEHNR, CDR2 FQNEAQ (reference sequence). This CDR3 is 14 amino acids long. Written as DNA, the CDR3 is TGTGCCAGCAGTACCGAAGGGCCCTACAATGAGCAGTTCTTC. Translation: CASSTEGPYNEQFF. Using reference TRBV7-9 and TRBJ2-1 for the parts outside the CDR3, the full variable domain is DTGVSQNPRHKITKRGQNVTFRCDPISEHNRLYWYRQTLGQGPEFLTYFQNEAQLEKSRLLSDRFSAERPKGSFSTLEIQRTEQGDSAMYLCASSTEGPYNEQFFGPGTRLTVL.

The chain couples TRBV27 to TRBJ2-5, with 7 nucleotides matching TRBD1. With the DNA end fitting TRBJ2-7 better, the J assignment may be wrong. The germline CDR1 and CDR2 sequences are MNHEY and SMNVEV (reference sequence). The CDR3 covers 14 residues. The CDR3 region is CASSSDRARDEQYF. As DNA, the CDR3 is TGTGCCAGCAGCTCAGACAGGGCCCGGGACGAGCAGTACTTC.